Below, 24 T cell receptor beta chains from the same sample are listed, as sequenced in a study of T cell clonality in common variable immunodeficiency. Whole-study results and caveats: Fewer deletions and N-nucleotide insertions were reportedly seen in common variable immunodeficiency TCR beta sequences.

Profiled with immunoSEQ multiplex PCR; TCRdb holds only in-frame clones, not every one. Its clone listing holds about 7,800 clones. These TCRs' antigens remain unknown. The sample was peripheral blood mononuclear cells. The receptors come from a human donor with common variable immunodeficiency.

Remarks on this clone: Read sequence stops 3 residues before the CDR3 end, and the germline J gene provides the missing end. V is TRBV30 and J is TRBJ2-3; D may correspond to TRBD1 or TRBD2 (5 bases each). Trimming removed 0 bases at V and 2 bases at J, with 21 bases between. Looked up from germline, CDR1 is GTSNPN and CDR2 is SVGIG (reference sequence). This CDR3 has 18 amino acids. The CDR3 bases that were read are TGTGCCTGGAGTGTAACTGCTGGCGGCCGAGGGGTCACAGATACG. This sequence encodes CAWSVTAGGRGVTDT. The full CDR3 reads CAWSVTAGGRGVTDTQYF.

Turning to this clone: The read is 3 residues too short to cover the CDR3 end, so that end is filled in from the germline J gene. V and J are TRBV19 and TRBJ1-5; no reliable D call. V lost 4 bases, J lost 6 bases, and 7 bases lay in between. The CDR3 loop spans 12 amino acids. Germline values: CDR1 LNHDA, CDR2 SQIVND (reference sequence). CDR3 sequence: CASSTGFQPQHF. CDR3 bases read: TGTGCCAGTAGTACAGGCTTTCAGCCC.

Comments on this clone: The read gets to within 3 residues of the CDR3 end, and the germline J gene fills in the rest. This chain links TRBV18 with TRBJ1-2; no definite D call. The CDR3 covers 15 residues. V was clipped by 2 bases and J by 0 bases, with 10 bases between them. Germline V gene data show CDR1 as KGHSH and CDR2 as LQKENI. CDR3 amino acids: CASSPSTDTNYGYTF. The sequenced part of the CDR3 DNA is TGTGCCAGCTCACCAAGCACAGACACTAACTATGGC.

With respect to this clone: From the germline J gene comes the end of the CDR3, since the read stops 3 residues before it. This sequence joins TRBV19 and TRBJ2-1; the match to TRBD1 covers 10 bases. The V and J ends lost 4 bases and 3 bases, in that order; junction bases with no gene match: 12. Germline CDR1 reads LNHDA; CDR2 reads SQIVND (reference sequence). The CDR3 is made up of 18 amino acids. The DNA read from the CDR3 is TGTGCCAGTAGTACACCGGGACAGGGGCTTACGGTCTACAATGAG. Protein: CASSTPGQGLTVYNE. The full CDR3 protein reads CASSTPGQGLTVYNEQFF.

In regard to this clone: The DNA ends 3 residues before the CDR3 does, and the rest of the CDR3 is filled in from the germline J gene. The chain joins TRBV6-1 to TRBJ1-1; 7 nucleotides line up with TRBD1. The CDR3 runs to 12 residues. Unmatched junction bases numbered 1, after V lost 4 bases and J lost 5 bases. Germline CDR1 reads MNHNS; CDR2 reads SASEGT. This CDR3 is CASSAQGTEAFF. Incomplete CDR3 DNA: TGTGCCAGCAGTGCACAGGGGACTGAA.

With regard to this clone: The CDR3 goes on 3 residues after the read ends, and that part is filled in from the germline J gene. The gene calls are TRBV30 and TRBJ1-4; a weak D match, TRBD1 (6 bases). Trimming left V 0 bases short and J 0 bases short, with 11 bases between. The CDR3 contains 16 residues. Germline CDR1 is GTSNPN and CDR2 is SVGIG (reference sequence). The CDR3 here is CAWSVGNRATNEKLFF. CDR3 bases read: TGTGCCTGGAGTGTAGGGAACAGGGCAACTAATGAAAAA.

On this clone itself: The CDR3 goes on 3 residues after the read ends, and that part is filled in from the germline J gene. The V gene is TRBV19, the J gene TRBJ1-1; 9 bases fit TRBD1. With 7 bases clipped from V and 1 base from J, the junction kept 4 bases outside the gene matches. The CDR3 loop spans 14 amino acids. Germline assignment: CDR1 LNHDA and CDR2 SQIVND (reference sequence). This CDR3 reads CASKQGAWNTEAFF. CDR3 bases read: TGTGCCAGTAAACAGGGGGCCTGGAACACTGAA.

According to its frequency, this clone is medium-sized (0.01 to 0.1%). The sequence runs out 3 residues before the end of the CDR3; the remainder is reconstructed from the germline J gene. The V call is TRBV19, the J call TRBJ1-2, with D tentatively TRBD1 (5 bases). CDR1 and CDR2 (germline): LNHDA, SQIVND (reference sequence). Trimming stripped 3 bases from V and 3 bases from J, with 5 bases between. The CDR3 has 12 residues. This CDR3 is CASSIRDYGYTF. Incomplete CDR3 DNA: TGTGCCAGTAGTATCAGGGACTATGGC. The full variable domain, in which reference TRBV19 and TRBJ1-2 provide the parts outside the CDR3, is DGGITQSPKYLFRKEGQNVTLSCEQNLNHDAMYWYRQDPGQGLRLIYYSQIVNDFQKGDIAEGYSVSREKKESFPLTVTSAQKNPTAFYLCASSIRDYGYTFGSGTRLTVV.

Details on this clone: The read finishes 3 residues shy of the CDR3 end, and the germline J gene is used to complete it. This chain connects TRBV23-1 to TRBJ1-5; a possible D gene is TRBD1 (6 bases). Being an ORF, TRBV23-1 has a function that is uncertain. V was trimmed by 0 bases and J by 4 bases, leaving 22 bases between them. The CDR3 length is 19 residues. The CDR3 region is CASSQSRAGAYRTNQPQHF. CDR3 bases read: TGCGCCAGCAGTCAATCGAGGGCGGGGGCGTATAGAACAAATCAGCCC.

A word on this clone: The CDR3 end falls 3 residues outside the read, so it is completed with the germline J gene. V and J are TRBV7-9 and TRBJ1-1; 7 bases match TRBD1. Germline loops: CDR1 SEHNR, CDR2 FQNEAQ (reference sequence). This CDR3 spans 12 amino acids. Trimming removed 6 bases from V and 5 bases from J; junction bases left unmatched: 3. CDR3 amino acids: CASSRGRTEAFF. Incomplete CDR3 DNA: TGTGCCAGCAGTAGGGGGCGGACTGAA.

With respect to this clone: The read ends 3 residues before the CDR3 terminus; that terminus is restored from the germline J gene. The V gene is TRBV19, the J gene TRBJ2-3, with 15 bases that match TRBD2. Germline CDR1 reads LNHDA; CDR2 reads SQIVND (reference sequence). The CDR3 spans 15 residues. The junction had 1 base not matched to a gene; V was cut back by 4 bases and J by 5 bases. The sequenced CDR3 bases are TGTGCCAGTAGTAGGACTAGCGGGAGGGGAGATACG. Translated: CASSRTSGRGDT. The CDR3 reads in full as CASSRTSGRGDTQYF.

Comment on this clone: The read stops 3 residues short of the end of the CDR3; the missing end is completed from the germline J gene. The gene calls are TRBV30 and TRBJ1-5, with TRBD1 as a possible D gene (5 bases). Trimming pared 0 bases from V and 2 bases from J, leaving 14 bases between. This CDR3 has 16 amino acids. The V gene's germline CDR1 is GTSNPN and CDR2 SVGIG (reference sequence). Partial CDR3 DNA: TGTGCCTGGAGTGTCGCGGGGCCGGTGGGCAATCAGCCC. Translating gives CAWSVAGPVGNQP. The entire CDR3 protein is CAWSVAGPVGNQPQHF.

Notes on this clone: The read terminates 3 residues ahead of where the CDR3 ends, so the germline J gene completes it. This rearrangement joins TRBV6-1 to TRBJ2-6; 9 bases line up with TRBD1. This CDR3 contains 19 residues. CDR1 and CDR2 (germline): MNHNS, SASEGT. With 0 bases clipped from V and 1 base from J, the junction kept 7 bases outside the gene matches. CDR3 amino acids: CASSEAGDRAQSGANVLTF. The part of the CDR3 DNA that was read is TGTGCCAGCAGTGAAGCGGGGGACAGGGCCCAATCTGGGGCCAACGTC.

Concerning this clone itself: With the read ending 3 residues before the CDR3 end, the germline J gene is used to fill in that end. The V and J genes are TRBV7-3 and TRBJ1-1; 8 bases are shared with TRBD1. This CDR3 comprises 14 residues. The V and J ends lost 0 bases and 6 bases, in that order; junction bases with no gene match: 3. Germline V gene data show CDR1 as SGHTA and CDR2 as FQGTGA. The CDR3 bases that were read are TGTGCCAGCAGCTTAACGGACAGGGAATCTGAA. It is translated as CASSLTDRESE. In full, the CDR3 reads CASSLTDRESEAFF.

About this clone itself: The sequenced fragment ends 3 residues before the CDR3 boundary, so the rest is inferred from the germline J gene. The chain recombines TRBV18 with TRBJ1-2, with D possibly being TRBD1 (5 bases). Germline V gene data show CDR1 as KGHSH and CDR2 as LQKENI. The V end was cut by 2 bases, the J end by 2 bases, with 18 bases between. This CDR3 contains 17 residues. Incomplete CDR3 DNA: TGTGCCAGCTCACCAACGCAGGGAACCACTCAAAACTATGGC. The encoded protein is CASSPTQGTTQNYG. Given in full, the CDR3 is CASSPTQGTTQNYGYTF.

The CDR3 protein is CASSQGRTTEAFF. CDR3 DNA (partial): TGTGCCAGCAGTCAGGGGCGGACCACTGAA. J is TRBJ1-1 and V is TRBV2; the D gene is possibly TRBD1 (6 bases). With the read ending 3 residues before the CDR3 end, the germline J gene is used to fill in that end. From germline, CDR1 is SNHLY and CDR2 FYNNEI. The CDR3 has 13 residues. Trimming pared 5 bases from V and 4 bases from J, leaving 11 bases between.

Comment on this clone: The read comes to an end 3 residues before the CDR3 does, leaving the germline J gene to fill in the end. The chain couples TRBV5-6 to TRBJ1-2; D is possibly TRBD1 (6 bases). V was cut by 4 bases and J by 3 bases, with 13 bases left in between. Germline V gene data show CDR1 as SGHDT and CDR2 as YYEEEE. CDR3 length equals 14 residues. CDR3 DNA (partial): TGTGCCAGCAGCCCCGGGACACGGGACTATGGC. Its translation is CASSPGTRDYG. The CDR3 as a whole reads CASSPGTRDYGYTF.

Worth noting for this clone: The read is 3 residues too short to cover the CDR3 end, so that end is filled in from the germline J gene. This chain links TRBV29-1 with TRBJ2-1, with TRBD2 identical over 11 bases. Germline lookup yields CDR1 SQVTM and CDR2 ANQGSEA. V gave up 5 bases and J gave up 0 bases; unmatched junction bases: 6. CDR3 length: 16 residues. Here the CDR3 reads CSVSGTSGFSYNEQFF. The sequenced CDR3 bases are TGCAGCGTTAGCGGGACTAGCGGCTTCTCCTACAATGAG.

Details on this clone: The CDR3 end falls 3 residues outside the read, so it is completed with the germline J gene. This sequence joins TRBV5-1 and TRBJ1-3, with D unclear. V gave up 0 bases and J gave up 4 bases, with 8 bases separating them. Germline CDR1 and CDR2: SGHRS and YFSETQ. This CDR3 region has 14 residues. The CDR3 sequence: CASSLEGPGNTIYF. Partial CDR3 DNA: TGCGCCAGCAGCTTGGAGGGTCCCGGAAACACC.

On this clone itself: The read gets to within 3 residues of the CDR3 end, and the germline J gene fills in the rest. The rearrangement joins TRBV2 to TRBJ2-1; 12 positions agree with TRBD2. The CDR3 covers 15 residues. After removal of 2 bases from V and 8 bases from J, the junction contained 4 bases not matched to a gene. Per germline, CDR1 SNHLY and CDR2 FYNNEI. The CDR3 loop is CASSERTSGVDEQFF. Incomplete CDR3 DNA: TGTGCCAGCAGTGAAAGGACTAGCGGGGTCGATGAG. The whole variable domain, filled in from reference TRBV2 and TRBJ2-1, reads EPEVTQTPSHQVTQMGQEVILRCVPISNHLYFYWYRQILGQKVEFLVSFYNNEISEKSEIFDDQFSVERPDGSNFTLKIRSTKLEDSAMYFCASSERTSGVDEQFFGPGTRLTVL.

Turning to this clone: The CDR3 end falls 3 residues outside the read, so it is completed with the germline J gene. This chain uses TRBV7-3 with TRBJ1-2, with TRBD1 identical over 7 bases. V lost 5 bases and J lost 7; bases outside the gene matches: 7. From germline, CDR1 is SGHTA and CDR2 FQGTGA. The CDR3 has 13 residues. The part of the CDR3 DNA that was read is TGTGCCAGCAGCGCGACAGGGTTGGCTGGC. This encodes CASSATGLAG. The full CDR3 reads CASSATGLAGYTF.

A note on this clone: The CDR3 extends 3 residues past the end of the read, so its final part is completed from the germline J gene. V is TRBV19 and J is TRBJ2-3; TRBD1 aligns across 9 bases. Germline CDR1 is LNHDA and CDR2 is SQIVND (reference sequence). The CDR3 has 15 amino acids. V shed 4 bases and J 4 bases; nucleotides not matched to a gene: 6. CDR3 DNA (partial): TGTGCCAGTAGTACCTGGACAGGGGTGGCAGATACG. It encodes CASSTWTGVADT. The entire CDR3 protein reads CASSTWTGVADTQYF.

A word on this clone: Sequencing ends 3 residues short of the CDR3 end; the germline J gene provides the rest. The chain is built from TRBV2 and TRBJ1-3; weak D call: TRBD1 (5 bases). Germline V gives CDR1 SNHLY, CDR2 FYNNEI. This CDR3 region has 14 residues. Trimming removed 4 bases at V and 0 bases at J, with 7 bases between. The covered CDR3 bases are TGTGCCAGCAGTGTAAGGGGCTCTGGAAACACC. Its protein product is CASSVRGSGNT. The complete CDR3 sequence is CASSVRGSGNTIYF. Full variable domain (remainder filled in from reference TRBV2 and TRBJ1-3): EPEVTQTPSHQVTQMGQEVILRCVPISNHLYFYWYRQILGQKVEFLVSFYNNEISEKSEIFDDQFSVERPDGSNFTLKIRSTKLEDSAMYFCASSVRGSGNTIYFGEGSWLTVV.

Comment on this clone: The missing CDR3 end, 3 residues past where the read stops, is filled in from the germline J gene. The chain employs TRBV20-1 and TRBJ2-1; D not certain. Deletions cut 3 bases from V and 5 bases from J, with 11 bases between. The germline gives CDR1 DFQATT, CDR2 SNEGSKA (reference sequence). The CDR3 is 13 residues long. Incomplete CDR3 DNA: TGCAGTGCTAGCCGAACAACCCACAATGAG. Its protein product is CSASRTTHNE. The whole CDR3 sequence reads CSASRTTHNEQFF.